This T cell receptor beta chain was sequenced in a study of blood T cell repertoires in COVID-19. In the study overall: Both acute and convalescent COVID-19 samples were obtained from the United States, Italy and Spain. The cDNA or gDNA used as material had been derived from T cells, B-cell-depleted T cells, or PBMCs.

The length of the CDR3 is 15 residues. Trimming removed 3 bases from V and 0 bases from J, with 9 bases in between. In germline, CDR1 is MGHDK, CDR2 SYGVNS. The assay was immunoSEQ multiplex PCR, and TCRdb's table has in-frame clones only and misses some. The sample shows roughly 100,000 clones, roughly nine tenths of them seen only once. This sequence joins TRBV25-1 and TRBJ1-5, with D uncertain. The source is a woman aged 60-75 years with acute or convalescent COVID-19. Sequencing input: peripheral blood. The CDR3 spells CASSDRGHSNQPQHF. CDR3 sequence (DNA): TGTGCCAGCAGTGATCGCGGGCATAGCAATCAGCCCCAGCATTTT.